A selection of T cell receptor beta chains follows, all from one sample in a study of early stage breast cancer tumors. Data came from immunoSEQ multiplex PCR; TCRdb stores just in-frame clones and leaves some out. In the table there are roughly 6,500 clones, around three fifths of which are singletons. The sequenced sample was normal breast tissue next to the tumor. The origin of the receptors is a person aged 45 to 59 with breast cancer. Each CDR3 is given with its conserved first and last residue. The D gene is left open where the match is weak. The listing skips clone size in some rows; elsewhere it reads once, few, many or a size class.

cdr3_nt: TGTGCCAGCAGCTTAGCGCTTACAGGGGGACGCACCTACGAGCAGTACTTC
cdr3_aa: CASSLALTGGRTYEQYF
v_call: TRBV11-3
d_call: TRBD1
clone_size: -
j_call: TRBJ2-7

cdr3_nt: TGTGCCAGTAGTATAGGGGCAGTGGAGAATGAGCAGTTCTTC
cdr3_aa: CASSIGAVENEQFF
v_call: TRBV19
d_call: -
clone_size: -
j_call: TRBJ2-1

cdr3_nt: TGTGCCAGCAGCAATGGTTCGAATGAGCAGTTCTTC
cdr3_aa: CASSNGSNEQFF
v_call: TRBV21-1
d_call: -
clone_size: -
j_call: TRBJ2-1

cdr3_nt: TGTGCCAGCAGTGATCGGGGCGGGAGGCAAGAGACCCAGTACTTC
cdr3_aa: CASSDRGGRQETQYF
v_call: TRBV2
d_call: TRBD2
clone_size: few
j_call: TRBJ2-5

cdr3_nt: TGTGCCACCATGGGGGTTGGGGTGGCCAACTATGGCTACACCTTC
cdr3_aa: CATMGVGVANYGYTF
v_call: TRBV27
d_call: -
clone_size: -
j_call: TRBJ1-2

cdr3_nt: TGTGCCAGCAGCAACGGAGGGGGAAGGAATCAGCCCCAGCATTTT
cdr3_aa: CASSNGGGRNQPQHF
v_call: TRBV7-2
d_call: -
clone_size: -
j_call: TRBJ1-5

cdr3_nt: TGCGCCAGCAGCCCAGCGCCAAACACTGAAGCTTTCTTT
cdr3_aa: CASSPAPNTEAFF
v_call: TRBV5-1
d_call: -
clone_size: -
j_call: TRBJ1-1

cdr3_nt: TGTGCCAGCAGCCAAGGCGGGACCGTAGATACGCAGTATTTT
cdr3_aa: CASSQGGTVDTQYF
v_call: TRBV4-2
d_call: -
clone_size: -
j_call: TRBJ2-3

cdr3_nt: TGTGCCAGCAGAGAGCCTAGCGGGGGTTCCTACAATGAGCAGTTCTTC
cdr3_aa: CASREPSGGSYNEQFF
v_call: TRBV5-6
d_call: TRBD2
clone_size: large
j_call: TRBJ2-1

cdr3_nt: TGTGCCAGCCTCAGAGAGGAGACCCAGTACTTC
cdr3_aa: CASLREETQYF
v_call: TRBV11-2
d_call: -
clone_size: few
j_call: TRBJ2-5

cdr3_nt: TGTGCCAGCAGCCAAGATTGGCCAGATACGCAGTATTTT
cdr3_aa: CASSQDWPDTQYF
v_call: TRBV14
d_call: -
clone_size: once
j_call: TRBJ2-3

cdr3_nt: TGTGCCAGCAGCCCTACTAGCGGGAGGTGGAATGAGCAGTTCTTC
cdr3_aa: CASSPTSGRWNEQFF
v_call: TRBV7-6
d_call: TRBD2
clone_size: -
j_call: TRBJ2-1

cdr3_nt: TGTGCCAGCAGTCCGACAGGAAATCAGCCCCAGCATTTT
cdr3_aa: CASSPTGNQPQHF
v_call: TRBV2
d_call: -
clone_size: -
j_call: TRBJ1-5

cdr3_nt: TGTGCCAGCAGCTTAGCAGGTGTGCATACCTACGAGCAGTACTTC
cdr3_aa: CASSLAGVHTYEQYF
v_call: TRBV11-1
d_call: -
clone_size: -
j_call: TRBJ2-7

cdr3_nt: TGTGCCAGTAGTCTAACTAGCGGGAGAGGCTACGAGCAGTACTTC
cdr3_aa: CASSLTSGRGYEQYF
v_call: TRBV19
d_call: TRBD2
clone_size: -
j_call: TRBJ2-7